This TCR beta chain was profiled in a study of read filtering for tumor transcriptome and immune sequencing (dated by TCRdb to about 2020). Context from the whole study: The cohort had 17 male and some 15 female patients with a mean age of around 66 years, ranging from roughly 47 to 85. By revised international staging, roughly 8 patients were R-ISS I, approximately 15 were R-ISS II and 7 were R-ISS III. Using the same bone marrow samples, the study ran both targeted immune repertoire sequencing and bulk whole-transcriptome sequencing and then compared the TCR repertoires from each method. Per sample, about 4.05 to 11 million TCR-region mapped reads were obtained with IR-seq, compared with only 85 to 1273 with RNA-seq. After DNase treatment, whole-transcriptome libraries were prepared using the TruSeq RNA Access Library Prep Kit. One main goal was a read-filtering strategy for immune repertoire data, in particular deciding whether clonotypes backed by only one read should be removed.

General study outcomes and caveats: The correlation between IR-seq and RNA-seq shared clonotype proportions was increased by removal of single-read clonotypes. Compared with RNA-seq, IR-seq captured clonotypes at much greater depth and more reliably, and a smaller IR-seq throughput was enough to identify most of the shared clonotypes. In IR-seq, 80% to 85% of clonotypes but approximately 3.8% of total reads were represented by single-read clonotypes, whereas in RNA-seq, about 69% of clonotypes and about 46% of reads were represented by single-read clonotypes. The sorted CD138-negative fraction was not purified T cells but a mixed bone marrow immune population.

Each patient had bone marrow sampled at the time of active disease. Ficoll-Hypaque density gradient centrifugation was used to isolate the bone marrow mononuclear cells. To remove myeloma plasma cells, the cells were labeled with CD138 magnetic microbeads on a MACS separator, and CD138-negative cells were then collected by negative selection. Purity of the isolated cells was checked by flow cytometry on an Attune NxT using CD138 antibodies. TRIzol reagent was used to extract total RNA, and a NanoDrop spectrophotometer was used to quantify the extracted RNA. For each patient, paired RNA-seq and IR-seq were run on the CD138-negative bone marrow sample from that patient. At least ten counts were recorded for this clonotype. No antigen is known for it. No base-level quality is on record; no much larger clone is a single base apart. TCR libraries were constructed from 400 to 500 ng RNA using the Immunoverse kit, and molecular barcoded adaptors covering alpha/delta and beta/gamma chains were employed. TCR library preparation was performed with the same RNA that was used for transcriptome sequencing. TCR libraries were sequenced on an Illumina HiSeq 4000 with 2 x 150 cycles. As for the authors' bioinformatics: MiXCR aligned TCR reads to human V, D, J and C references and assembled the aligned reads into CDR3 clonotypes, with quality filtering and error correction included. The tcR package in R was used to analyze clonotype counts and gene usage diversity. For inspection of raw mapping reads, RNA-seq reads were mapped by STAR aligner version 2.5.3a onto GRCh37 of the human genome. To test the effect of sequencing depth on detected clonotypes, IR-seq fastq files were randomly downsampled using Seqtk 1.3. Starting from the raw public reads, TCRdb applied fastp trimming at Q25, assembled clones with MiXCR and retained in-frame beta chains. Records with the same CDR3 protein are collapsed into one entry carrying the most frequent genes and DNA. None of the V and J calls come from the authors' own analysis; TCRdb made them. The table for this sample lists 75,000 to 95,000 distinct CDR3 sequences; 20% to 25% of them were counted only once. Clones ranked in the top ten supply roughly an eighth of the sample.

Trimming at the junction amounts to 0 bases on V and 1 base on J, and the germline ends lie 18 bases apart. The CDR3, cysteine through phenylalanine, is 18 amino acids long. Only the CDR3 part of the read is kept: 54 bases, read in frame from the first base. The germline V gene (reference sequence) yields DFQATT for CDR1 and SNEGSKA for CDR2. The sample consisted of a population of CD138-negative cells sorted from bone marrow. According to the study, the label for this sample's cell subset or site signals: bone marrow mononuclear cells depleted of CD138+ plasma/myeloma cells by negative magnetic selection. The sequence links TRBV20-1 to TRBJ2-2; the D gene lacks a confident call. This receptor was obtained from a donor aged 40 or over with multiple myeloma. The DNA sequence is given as TGCAGTGCTAGAGATCCCCCCGACGATTGGGAGAACACCGGGGAGCTGTTTTTT. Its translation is CSARDPPDDWENTGELFF.